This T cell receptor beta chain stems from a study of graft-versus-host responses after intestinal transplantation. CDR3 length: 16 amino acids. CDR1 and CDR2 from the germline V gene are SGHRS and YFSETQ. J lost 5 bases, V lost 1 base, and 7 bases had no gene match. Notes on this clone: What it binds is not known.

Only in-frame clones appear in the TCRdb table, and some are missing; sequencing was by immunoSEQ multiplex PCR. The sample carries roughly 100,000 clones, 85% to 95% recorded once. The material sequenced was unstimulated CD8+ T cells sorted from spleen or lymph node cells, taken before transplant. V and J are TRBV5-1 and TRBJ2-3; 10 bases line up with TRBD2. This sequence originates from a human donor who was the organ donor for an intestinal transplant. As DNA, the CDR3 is TGCGCCAGCAGCTTGTTTATAGCGGGAGGAGGAGATACGCAGTATTTT. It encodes CASSLFIAGGGDTQYF.